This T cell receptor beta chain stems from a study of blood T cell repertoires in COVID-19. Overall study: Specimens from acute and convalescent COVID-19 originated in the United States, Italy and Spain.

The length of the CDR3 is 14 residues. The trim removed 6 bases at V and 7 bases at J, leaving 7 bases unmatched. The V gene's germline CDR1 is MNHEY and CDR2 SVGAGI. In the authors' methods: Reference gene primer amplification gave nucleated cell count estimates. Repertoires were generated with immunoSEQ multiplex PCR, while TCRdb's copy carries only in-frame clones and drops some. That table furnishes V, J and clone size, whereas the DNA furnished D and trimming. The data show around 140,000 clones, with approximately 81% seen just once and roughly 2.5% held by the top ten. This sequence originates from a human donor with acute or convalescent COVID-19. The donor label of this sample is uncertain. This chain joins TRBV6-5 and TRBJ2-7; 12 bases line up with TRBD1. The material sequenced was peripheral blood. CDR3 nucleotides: TGTGCCAGCAGGAGGGACAGGGGGCAGGATGAGCAGTACTTC. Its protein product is CASRRDRGQDEQYF.